This passage covers 9 T cell receptor beta chains from one sample sequenced in a study of blood T cell repertoires in COVID-19. Produced via immunoSEQ multiplex PCR; TCRdb's table is partial and in-frame only. The data contain approximately 470,000 clones, approximately 90% of them singletons. Sequencing was carried out using PBMCs or T cells enriched from blood (not recorded which). Receptors were obtained from a woman under 30 who had recovered from COVID-19.

This chain connects TRBV6-5 to TRBJ2-1; 9 bases agree with TRBD2. This CDR3 has 16 residues. The ends lost 3 bases at V and 5 bases at J; junction bases unmatched: 8. CDR1 is MNHEY and CDR2 is SVGAGI in the germline V gene. This CDR3 reads CASSYRASGVHNEQFF. The CDR3 DNA reads TGTGCCAGCAGTTATCGGGCTAGCGGGGTTCACAATGAGCAGTTCTTC.

The chain joins TRBV30 to TRBJ2-7, with 8 bases fitting TRBD2. The germline CDR1 and CDR2 sequences are GTSNPN and SVGIG (reference sequence). The length of the CDR3 is 11 residues. Trimming removed 4 bases from V and 5 bases from J; junction bases left unmatched: 1. CDR3: CAWTGGDEQYF. Written as DNA, the CDR3 is TGTGCCTGGACGGGGGGGGACGAGCAGTACTTC.

The genes are TRBV5-1 and TRBJ2-7; perhaps TRBD2 as D (7 bases). The CDR3 runs to 14 residues. Trimming removed 0 bases from V and 5 bases from J, with 12 bases in between. Germline V lookup: CDR1 SGHRS, CDR2 YFSETQ. The CDR3 reads CASSLAGGRDEQYF. The CDR3 nucleotides are TGCGCCAGCAGCTTGGCGGGGGGCAGGGACGAGCAGTACTTC.

This chain links TRBV5-1 with TRBJ1-1; 9 bases agree with TRBD1. The V gene's germline CDR1 is SGHRS and CDR2 YFSETQ. Germline trimming cut 1 base from V and 5 bases from J; bases unmatched to any gene: 3. The CDR3 consists of 14 residues. The CDR3, as DNA: TGCGCCAGCAGCTTGAGGACAGGGGAAACTGAAGCTTTCTTT. It is translated as CASSLRTGETEAFF. Filled out from reference TRBV5-1 and TRBJ1-1, the complete variable domain reads KAGVTQTPRYLIKTRGQQVTLSCSPISGHRSVSWYQQTPGQGLQFLFEYFSETQRNKGNFPGRFSGRQFSNSRSEMNVSTLELGDSALYLCASSLRTGETEAFFGQGTRLTVV.

This chain connects TRBV7-3 to TRBJ2-5; possibly TRBD2 for D (6 bases). The CDR3 runs 15 residues. Germline lookup yields CDR1 SGHTA and CDR2 FQGTGA. Between the trimmed V and J ends, which lost 5 bases and 4 bases, there was a span of 17 bases. The CDR3 DNA sequence: TGTGCCAGCAGCCCAGGAGGGAACCTCGGAGAGACCCAGTACTTC. It specifies CASSPGGNLGETQYF.

J is TRBJ1-2 and V is TRBV29-1; D is perhaps TRBD1 (5 bases). Per the germline V gene, CDR1 is SQVTM and CDR2 is ANQGSEA. CDR3 length equals 12 residues. Trimming took off 6 bases at V and 8 bases at J, with 16 bases between the two ends. The CDR3 loop reads CSVGEVAEGYTF. The CDR3 DNA reads as TGCAGCGTGGGGGAGGTCGCGGAGGGCTACACCTTC.

This chain joins TRBV30 and TRBJ1-2; a possible D gene is TRBD1 (5 bases). Trimming left V 4 bases short and J 0 bases short, with 12 bases between. The CDR3 spans 14 residues. Germline V gene sequence: CDR1 GTSNPN, CDR2 SVGIG (reference sequence). The CDR3 loop is CAWIGGESNYGYTF. The CDR3 DNA follows: TGTGCCTGGATTGGGGGGGAGTCTAACTATGGCTACACCTTC.

This chain uses TRBV20-1 with TRBJ1-1, with D possibly being TRBD1 (6 bases). The CDR3 spans 13 residues. Germline V gives CDR1 DFQATT, CDR2 SNEGSKA (reference sequence). Between the trimmed V and J ends, which lost 3 bases and 2 bases, there was a span of 10 bases. CDR3 region: CSASMDSNTEAFF. The DNA for the CDR3 is TGCAGTGCTAGTATGGACAGCAACACTGAAGCTTTCTTT.

The rearrangement joins TRBV10-1 to TRBJ1-4; weak D call: TRBD1 (5 bases). CDR1 and CDR2 from the germline V gene are WNHNN and SYGVQD (reference sequence). Deletions cut 10 bases from V and 1 base from J, with 19 bases between. This CDR3 comprises 16 residues. In DNA form, the CDR3 reads TGCGCCACTTGGGGAGGGGCGTCGAGAACTAATGAAAAACTGTTTTTT. It specifies CATWGGASRTNEKLFF.